These 27 T cell receptor beta chains were all obtained from the same sample, sequenced in a study of T cells expressing NK-cell markers. Reanalyzing the 5' RACE reads, TCRdb keeps one entry per CDR3 protein, without DNA. This sample's table reports fewer than 300,000 distinct CDR3 sequences. The sample consisted of blood T cells: a sorted CD56 or NKG2C T cell subset, CD4+ or CD8+ T cells, or bulk PBMC T cells (not recorded which). Receptor source: a woman between 18 and 70 years old in good health.

This chain joins TRBV12-3 or TRBV12-4 and TRBJ2-5; TCRdb's D gene call, TRBD2, goes unchecked for lack of DNA. The CDR3 runs 14 residues. The CDR3 sequence: CASTLTSYKETQYF.

The gene calls are TRBV29-1 and TRBJ1-1. The V gene's germline CDR1 is SQVTM and CDR2 ANQGSEA. The CDR3 is 11 residues long. CDR3 amino acids: CSARSYTEAFF.

V and J are TRBV21-1 and TRBJ2-7; TCRdb reports TRBD2, a call that lacks DNA to check it against. TRBV21-1 is a pseudogene locus. The CDR3 has 16 residues. This CDR3 reads CASSKALSSGAYEQYF.

This chain connects TRBV21-1 to TRBJ1-5; TCRdb picks TRBD1, but there is no DNA to check that call. TRBV21-1 is a known pseudogene. This CDR3 spans 17 amino acids. The CDR3 sequence: CASSPGSGDNSNQPQHF.

The chain carries TRBV19 and TRBJ1-6. The CDR3 covers 15 residues. Germline V lookup: CDR1 LNHDA, CDR2 SQIVND (reference sequence). The CDR3 loop reads CASSIGLAYNSPLHF.

The chain couples TRBV20-1 to TRBJ2-7; TCRdb returns TRBD1, unconfirmable since there is no DNA. Germline V lookup: CDR1 DFQATT, CDR2 SNEGSKA (reference sequence). This CDR3 has 18 residues. CDR3: CSARIPWDRGRQAYEQYF.

The chain employs TRBV5-1 and TRBJ1-1. CDR1 SGHRS and CDR2 YFSETQ come from the germline V gene. This CDR3 is built from 14 residues. The CDR3 sequence is CASSLDGLYTEAFF.

The chain is built from TRBV29-1 and TRBJ1-1; with no DNA, the TCRdb D assignment of TRBD1 cannot be verified. This CDR3 has 12 amino acids. CDR1 and CDR2 (germline): SQVTM, ANQGSEA. CDR3 protein: CSVGGGYTEAFF.

This chain connects TRBV19 to TRBJ2-4; TCRdb gives TRBD1 as the D gene, but with no DNA this cannot be confirmed. Germline assignment: CDR1 LNHDA and CDR2 SQIVND (reference sequence). The CDR3 sequence is 16 residues long. The CDR3 loop is CASSPRTGVAKNIQYF.

The chain links TRBV28 to TRBJ1-1; TCRdb's assignment of TRBD1 cannot be checked, as there is no DNA. Germline V gives CDR1 MDHEN, CDR2 SYDVKM. This CDR3 has 14 residues. CDR3: CASSSGAVNTEAFF.

The V call is TRBV13, the J call TRBJ2-7; lacking DNA, the TRBD1 call made by TCRdb goes unchecked. The CDR3 totals 17 residues. Per germline, CDR1 PRHDT and CDR2 FYEKMQ (reference sequence). The CDR3 loop is CASSSLERTVYSYEQYF.

The rearrangement joins TRBV6-1 to TRBJ2-2; there is no DNA to check the TCRdb D call of TRBD1. Germline lookup yields CDR1 MNHNS and CDR2 SASEGT. CDR3 length: 16 amino acids. CDR3 region: CASSPRQVTNTGELFF.

V usage is TRBV18 and J usage is TRBJ2-7; TCRdb proposes TRBD1, but this gene call is untestable without DNA. CDR3 length: 16 residues. Germline assignment: CDR1 KGHSH and CDR2 LQKENI. This CDR3 reads CASSPTPPGQVREQYF.

The genes are TRBV4-3 and TRBJ2-6. The germline gives CDR1 LGHNA, CDR2 YSLEER. There are 16 residues in the CDR3. The CDR3 here is CASSQDMSSGANVLTF.

This chain connects TRBV4-3 to TRBJ2-5; lacking DNA, the TRBD1 call made by TCRdb goes unchecked. The CDR3 covers 15 residues. From germline, CDR1 is LGHNA and CDR2 YSLEER. CDR3 region: CASSQDRDPGGTQYF.

The J gene is TRBJ1-2, the V gene TRBV29-1; as DNA is missing, the TRBD1 call by TCRdb cannot be tested. Germline V gives CDR1 SQVTM, CDR2 ANQGSEA. CDR3 length equals 12 residues. The CDR3: CSVSGTIYGYTF.

This sequence joins TRBV4-3 and TRBJ2-3; TCRdb's assignment of TRBD1 cannot be checked, as there is no DNA. The germline V gene encodes CDR1 LGHNA and CDR2 YSLEER. This CDR3 has 16 amino acids. CDR3 loop: CASSQDEGGMTDTQYF.

The V call is TRBV7-2, the J call TRBJ2-1; TCRdb lists TRBD2, though no DNA is available to test this call. The CDR3 covers 16 residues. CDR1 and CDR2 from the germline V gene are SGHTA and FQGNSA. CDR3 loop: CASSTQTSGTYNEQFF.

The chain links TRBV10-3 to TRBJ2-5; the D call of TRBD1 rests on TCRdb alone, since no DNA is present to check it. Germline loops: CDR1 ENHRY, CDR2 SYGVKD. The CDR3 runs 14 residues. The chain's CDR3 is CAISEGRDGETQYF.

This chain uses TRBV7-2 with TRBJ1-5. The CDR3 sequence is 13 residues long. Germline V gives CDR1 SGHTA, CDR2 FQGNSA. CDR3 sequence reads: CASSPQGRQPQHF.

This chain uses TRBV29-1 with TRBJ2-5; TCRdb proposes TRBD2, but this gene call is untestable without DNA. This CDR3 is built from 15 residues. Germline V CDR1 and CDR2: SQVTM, ANQGSEA. CDR3 region: CSFARASGVQETQYF.

The V call is TRBV12-3 or TRBV12-4, the J call TRBJ1-2; lacking DNA, the TRBD1 call made by TCRdb goes unchecked. The CDR3 extends over 15 amino acids. The CDR3 spells CASSFLDRVTYGYTF.

The J gene is TRBJ2-5, the V gene TRBV5-1; lacking DNA, the TRBD1 call made by TCRdb goes unchecked. The V gene's germline CDR1 is SGHRS and CDR2 YFSETQ. The CDR3 runs to 15 residues. CDR3 region: CASSRGSGPGETQYF.

The chain carries TRBV29-1 and TRBJ2-3; TCRdb's D call of TRBD1 is untestable without DNA. Germline values: CDR1 SQVTM, CDR2 ANQGSEA. This CDR3 has 12 residues. The CDR3 reads CSERLPGDTQYF.

The chain employs TRBV4-1 and TRBJ2-2. Germline CDR1 reads MGHRA; CDR2 reads YSYEKL. The CDR3 has 17 residues. The CDR3 spells CASRHLPVPGKSGELFF.

V usage is TRBV5-6 and J usage is TRBJ1-6; the TCRdb D gene call, TRBD1, has no DNA to confirm it. This CDR3 spans 19 amino acids. Germline loops: CDR1 SGHDT, CDR2 YYEEEE. This chain's CDR3 is CASSVRLNRDRYTDSPLHF.

The J gene is TRBJ1-5, the V gene TRBV5-4; TCRdb picks TRBD1, but there is no DNA to check that call. Germline V CDR1 and CDR2: SGHNT, YYREEE (reference sequence). This CDR3 is built from 15 residues. The CDR3 spells CASSSMGGINQPQHF. Full variable domain (remainder filled in from reference TRBV5-4 and TRBJ1-5): ETGVTQSPTHLIKTRGQQVTLRCSSQSGHNTVSWYQQALGQGPQFIFQYYREEENGRGNFPPRFSGLQFPNYSSELNVNALELDDSALYLCASSSMGGINQPQHFGDGTRLSIL.